A selection of T cell receptor beta chains follows, all from one sample in a study of blood T cell repertoires in COVID-19. The protocol was immunoSEQ multiplex PCR, while the TCRdb copy is restricted to in-frame clones and leaves out a portion. The sample lists over 85,000 clones, around 87% occurring once. Specimen: peripheral blood. The receptor source for this set is a human donor with acute or convalescent COVID-19. The donor label of this sample is uncertain. Each CDR3 is given with its conserved first and last residue. A D gene is named only where the DNA matches it firmly. Clone size is shown for a subset of rows, as once, few, many or a class of expanded clone.

J,size,D,V,CDR3,DNA
TRBJ1-4,.,TRBD1,TRBV28,CASSLQDRGREKLFF,TGTGCCAGCAGTTTACAGGACAGGGGGCGGGAAAAACTGTTTTTT
TRBJ2-1,.,TRBD2,TRBV12-5,CASGGGLAGGRNEQFF,TGTGCTAGTGGTGGTGGACTAGCGGGGGGGAGGAATGAGCAGTTCTTC
TRBJ1-2,once,.,TRBV7-2,CASSLDRVDGYTF,TGTGCCAGCAGCTTAGACAGGGTGGATGGCTACACCTTC
TRBJ2-1,once,TRBD2,TRBV6-6,CATSGRAKNEQFF,TGTGCCACCTCGGGGAGGGCGAAGAATGAGCAGTTCTTC
TRBJ1-5,.,TRBD1,TRBV5-8,CASSSGQGNQPQHF,TGTGCCAGCAGTTCAGGACAGGGGAATCAGCCCCAGCATTTT
TRBJ2-5,.,.,TRBV5-1,CASKGGQETQYF,TGCGCCAGCAAAGGGGGCCAAGAGACCCAGTACTTC
TRBJ2-6,once,TRBD1,TRBV7-9,CASSLKGTAFSGANVLTF,TGTGCCAGCAGCTTGAAGGGGACAGCCTTCTCTGGGGCCAACGTCCTGACTTTC
TRBJ1-4,few,.,TRBV11-2,CASSLGGVTNEKLFF,TGTGCCAGCAGCTTAGGGGGGGTGACTAATGAAAAACTGTTTTTT
TRBJ2-5,.,.,TRBV27,CASSPAGGGWETQYF,TGTGCCAGCAGCCCGGCCGGAGGGGGCTGGGAGACCCAGTACTTC
TRBJ2-7,few,TRBD1,TRBV28,CATGPGTGLAHF,TGTGCCACCGGCCCCGGGACAGGTCTTGCGCACTTC
TRBJ1-2,.,.,TRBV7-2,CANSLGPFYGYTF,TGTGCCAACTCTCTGGGCCCTTTTTATGGCTACACCTTC
TRBJ2-5,.,TRBD1,TRBV6-1,CASSDHLQGRQETQYF,TGTGCCAGCAGTGACCACCTACAGGGGCGCCAAGAGACCCAGTACTTC
TRBJ2-3,.,TRBD1,TRBV19,CASRPGQGTDTQYF,TGTGCCAGTAGACCGGGACAGGGAACAGATACGCAGTATTTT
TRBJ2-5,.,.,TRBV5-1,CASSLNGGQETQYF,TGCGCCAGCAGCTTAAACGGGGGCCAAGAGACCCAGTACTTC
TRBJ2-7,.,TRBD2,TRBV30,CAWSGGLAVEQYF,TGTGCCTGGAGTGGGGGACTAGCGGTTGAGCAGTACTTC
TRBJ2-2,.,.,TRBV5-5,CASRGAANTGELFF,TGTGCCAGCAGAGGGGCAGCGAACACCGGGGAGCTGTTTTTT
TRBJ1-1,.,.,TRBV20-1,CSPVGLAEAFF,TGCAGTCCTGTAGGCCTAGCTGAAGCTTTCTTT
TRBJ1-3,few,.,TRBV5-4,CASSLPGFGNTIYF,TGTGCCAGCAGCTTGCCAGGGTTTGGAAACACCATATATTTT
TRBJ2-7,.,TRBD1,TRBV4-1,CASSQTGTTYEQYF,TGCGCCAGCAGCCAGACAGGGACGACCTACGAGCAGTACTTC
TRBJ2-7,.,.,TRBV11-3,CASSNGGAYEQYF,TGTGCCAGCTCCAACGGCGGGGCTTACGAGCAGTACTTC
TRBJ2-2,.,.,TRBV5-1,CASSPVQGTNTGELFF,TGCGCCAGCAGTCCCGTACAGGGAACAAACACCGGGGAGCTGTTTTTT
TRBJ2-4,once,.,TRBV5-6,CASSLPRLAKNIQYF,TGTGCCAGCAGCTTACCCAGACTAGCCAAAAACATTCAGTACTTC
TRBJ1-6,.,.,TRBV7-9,CASSPVTGDNSPLHF,TGTGCCAGCAGCCCCGTGACAGGTGATAATTCACCCCTCCACTTT
TRBJ2-3,few,.,TRBV10-3,CATKVGVSTDTQYF,TGTGCCACCAAGGTAGGGGTCAGCACAGATACGCAGTATTTT
TRBJ2-5,.,TRBD2,TRBV13,CASSFVAGEETQYF,TGTGCCAGCAGCTTCGTAGCGGGGGAAGAGACCCAGTACTTC
TRBJ2-1,.,TRBD2,TRBV2,CASKERGGNHNEQFF,TGTGCCAGCAAGGAGCGGGGGGGAAACCACAATGAGCAGTTCTTC
TRBJ2-2,.,TRBD2,TRBV6-5,CASSSGLAGGFGELFF,TGTGCCAGCAGTTCAGGACTAGCGGGGGGCTTCGGGGAGCTGTTTTTT
TRBJ1-6,.,TRBD1,TRBV6-5,CASTTGGAYPLHF,TGTGCCAGCACCACAGGGGGCGCGTACCCCCTCCACTTT
TRBJ2-1,.,.,TRBV10-3,CAISEYYRASSSGYDNEQFF,TGTGCCATCAGTGAATATTATAGGGCCTCTAGTAGCGGATACGACAATGAGCAGTTCTTC
TRBJ2-7,once,TRBD1,TRBV5-1,CASSVDRVEQYF,TGCGCCAGCAGCGTGGACAGGGTCGAGCAGTACTTC
TRBJ1-6,once,TRBD1,TRBV28,CASSGSRGNNSPLHF,TGTGCCAGCAGTGGATCCAGGGGGAATAATTCACCCCTCCACTTT
TRBJ1-2,few,.,TRBV20-1,CSASQDYGYTF,TGCAGTGCCAGCCAGGACTATGGCTACACCTTC
TRBJ2-3,.,TRBD2,TRBV11-2,CASSFTSGASTDTQYF,TGTGCCAGCAGCTTCACTAGCGGGGCTAGCACAGATACGCAGTATTTT
TRBJ1-1,.,TRBD1,TRBV25-1,CASAGTANTEAFF,TGTGCCAGCGCCGGGACAGCTAACACTGAAGCTTTCTTT
TRBJ2-3,.,.,TRBV7-3,CASSLGGNRADTQYF,TGTGCCAGCAGCTTAGGAGGGAATAGAGCAGATACGCAGTATTTT
TRBJ1-1,.,TRBD1,TRBV29-1,CSVKGQANTEAFF,TGCAGCGTTAAGGGACAGGCGAACACTGAAGCTTTCTTT
TRBJ2-5,.,TRBD2,TRBV7-7,CASSRSGGYQETQYF,TGTGCTAGCAGTCGTAGCGGGGGGTACCAAGAGACCCAGTACTTC
TRBJ1-2,.,.,TRBV19,CASSTPGLDYGYTF,TGTGCCAGTAGTACCCCGGGGTTGGACTATGGCTACACCTTC
TRBJ2-1,.,TRBD1,TRBV3-1/TRBV3-2,CASTGTGSNNEQFF,TGTGCCAGCACCGGGACAGGGAGTAACAATGAGCAGTTCTTC
TRBJ2-5,.,.,TRBV7-6,CASSLMYPGTGQETQYF,TGTGCCAGCAGCTTAATGTATCCTGGTACGGGTCAAGAGACCCAGTACTTC
TRBJ2-5,.,TRBD2,TRBV19,CASSGGRQETQYF,TGTGCCAGCAGCGGGGGGCGCCAAGAGACCCAGTACTTC
TRBJ1-2,.,TRBD1,TRBV15,CATSRGGQAYGYTF,TGTGCCACCAGCAGAGGGGGACAGGCCTATGGCTACACCTTC